A selection of T cell receptor beta chains follows, all from one sample in a study of preoperative IRX-2 immunotherapy in early breast cancer. Repertoires were generated with immunoSEQ multiplex PCR, while TCRdb's copy carries only in-frame clones and drops some. The repertoire consists of approximately 20,000 clones, with 85% occurring once and the leading ten covering more than 0.9%. The starting material was lymph node tissue, obtained after IRX-2 immunotherapy. These receptors came from a human donor with breast cancer. Each CDR3 is given with its conserved first and last residue. The D gene is left open where the match is weak. Clone size appears in some rows only: once, few, many, or a class for an expanded clone.

clone_size	cdr3_length	v_call	j_call	d_call	cdr3_aa	cdr3_nt
NA	16	TRBV28	TRBJ1-5	NA	CASRGDGRGDNQPQHF	TGTGCCAGCAGGGGGGACGGGAGGGGTGACAATCAGCCCCAGCATTTT
NA	15	TRBV5-1	TRBJ1-1	NA	CASSGPGGLNTEAFF	TGCGCCAGCAGCGGCCCGGGAGGCCTGAACACTGAAGCTTTCTTT
NA	14	TRBV6-8	TRBJ2-7	NA	CASSGSGPWYEQYF	TGTGCCAGCAGTGGATCAGGCCCGTGGTACGAGCAGTACTTC
once	14	TRBV6-8	TRBJ2-5	NA	CASSPVRDGETQYF	TGTGCCAGCAGCCCCGTTCGGGACGGAGAGACCCAGTACTTC
once	15	TRBV28	TRBJ1-3	NA	CASSPVTGGGNTIYF	TGTGCCAGCAGTCCCGTGACAGGAGGAGGAAACACCATATATTTT
few	14	TRBV19	TRBJ1-5	NA	CASSTQGRDQPQHF	TGTGCCAGTAGTACTCAGGGGCGGGATCAGCCCCAGCATTTT
NA	15	TRBV11-3	TRBJ2-1	TRBD2	CASSRSGGAWDEQFF	TGTGCCAGCAGCCGAAGCGGGGGGGCCTGGGATGAGCAGTTCTTC
NA	14	TRBV19	TRBJ2-5	TRBD2	CASSGFSGAETQYF	TGTGCCAGTAGCGGATTTAGCGGGGCAGAGACCCAGTACTTC
NA	16	TRBV28	TRBJ2-5	TRBD1	CASSRGQGARFQTQYF	TGTGCCAGCAGTAGGGGACAGGGCGCCCGGTTTCAGACCCAGTACTTC
few	14	TRBV19	TRBJ2-6	NA	CATPWTYGANVLTF	TGTGCCACCCCCTGGACGTATGGGGCCAACGTCCTGACTTTC
NA	12	TRBV10-2	TRBJ1-5	TRBD1	CASWTGGQPQHF	TGCGCCAGTTGGACAGGTGGTCAGCCCCAGCATTTT
NA	17	TRBV11-3	TRBJ2-7	TRBD2	CASSLYLAGGIPYEQYF	TGTGCCAGCAGCTTATACCTAGCGGGGGGGATTCCCTACGAGCAGTACTTC
NA	17	TRBV1	TRBJ1-6	NA	CTSSQVLGPQRDSPLHF	TGCACCAGCAGCCAAGTATTAGGGCCTCAGAGAGATTCACCCCTCCACTTT
NA	14	TRBV28	TRBJ1-5	NA	CASSLTDLISPQHF	TGTGCCAGCAGTTTAACTGATCTAATCAGCCCCCAGCATTTT
NA	15	TRBV28	TRBJ2-6	TRBD1	CASGWTGVGANVLTF	TGTGCCAGCGGCTGGACAGGGGTTGGGGCCAACGTCCTGACTTTC
NA	13	TRBV6-8	TRBJ1-5	NA	CASSRLGNQPQHF	TGTGCCAGCAGCCGACTCGGCAATCAGCCCCAGCATTTT
NA	14	TRBV6-8	TRBJ2-1	TRBD2	CASNERELGDEQFF	TGTGCCAGCAACGAGCGGGAGCTAGGTGATGAGCAGTTCTTC
NA	12	TRBV19	TRBJ1-1	NA	CASSIVFGEAFF	TGTGCCAGTAGTATAGTCTTCGGTGAAGCTTTCTTT
NA	17	TRBV6-8	TRBJ1-2	NA	CAISAGPLTRLNYGYTF	TGTGCCATCAGTGCCGGGCCGTTAACCCGACTTAACTATGGCTACACCTTC
NA	16	TRBV28	TRBJ2-7	TRBD2	CASSSPGLAGSYEQYF	TGTGCCAGCAGTTCGCCGGGACTAGCGGGCTCCTACGAGCAGTACTTC
NA	13	TRBV19	TRBJ1-3	TRBD1	CASLGQGGNTIYF	TGTGCCAGCCTCGGACAGGGAGGAAACACCATATATTTT
NA	15	TRBV11-3	TRBJ1-1	TRBD1	CASSWRTGGNTEAFF	TGTGCCAGCAGCTGGCGGACAGGGGGAAACACTGAAGCTTTCTTT
NA	14	TRBV6-8	TRBJ1-2	NA	CASSYSTGRGGYTF	TGTGCCAGCAGTTACTCGACCGGGCGGGGTGGCTACACCTTC